This TCR beta chain was obtained from a study of shared clonotypes between healthy human individuals. Study context: CD4 naive and memory got three plates each, CD8 naive two, CD8 memory one. Whole-study results and caveats: Relative to memory subsets, naive subsets generally showed larger estimated richness. Naive CD4 clonotypes were shared across a handful of donors at 5% to 6%.

CDR3 length equals 12 residues. Generated by immunoSEQ multiplex PCR, the TCRdb table keeps only in-frame clones and is missing some. The sample consists of roughly 1,800,000 clones, over 85% of them appearing once. Naive CD8 cells lacked CD45RO, underwent positive selection for CCR7 and left out terminally differentiated effector memory CD45RA+ cells. Every donor was a Caucasian adult from Nashville, Tennessee. Points on this clone: The antigen remains unidentified.

The chain couples TRBV21-1 to TRBJ2-7. TRBV21-1 counts as a pseudogene. The receptor was isolated from a man aged 18-30 years in good health. Sequenced sample: naive CD8+ T cells sorted from blood. The CDR3, as DNA: TGTGCCAGCAGCAAAGTACGCTACGAGCAGTACTTC. Protein: CASSKVRYEQYF.